This TCR beta chain emerged from a study of OX40 agonist ivuxolimab in advanced cancers. The CDR3 is 15 residues long. Germline CDR1 PRHDT, CDR2 FYEKMQ (reference sequence). Deletions cut 1 base from V and 4 bases from J, with 13 bases between. Only in-frame clones appear in the TCRdb table, and some are missing; sequencing was by immunoSEQ multiplex PCR. The repertoire holds just over 90,000 clones, with roughly 90% as singletons. Autoimmune disease history or systemic immunosuppression excluded patients. This clonotype originated in an adult with an advanced solid tumor such as melanoma, head and neck, liver or kidney cancer. V usage is TRBV13 and J usage is TRBJ1-2; D is unresolved. Sequences were derived from CD4+ or CD8+ T cells sorted from blood, sampled in a trial of the OX40 agonist ivuxolimab. As DNA, the CDR3 is TGTGCCAGCAGCTTAGAACGGTCGGTTGGCTATGGCTACACCTTC. This translates into CASSLERSVGYGYTF.